This TCR beta chain is from a study of Ad26.COV2.S vaccination and SARS-CoV-2 variants. Study conclusions and caveats: Across vaccine and placebo recipients, the breadth of non-spike TCRs was similar.

Regarding treatment: about 20 received Ad26.COV2.S at low or high dose, single or two shots; roughly five received placebo; per-sample allocation not given. The samples date from day 63 after the first vaccine or placebo injection. Comment on this clone: Its matching antigen is unknown.

Here immunoSEQ multiplex PCR was the method, and the copy in TCRdb shows in-frame clones only, minus some. The sample contains 350,000 to 500,000 clones, 89% of which appear only once. The sequence came from a person aged 18 to 59 who received the Ad26.COV2.S COVID-19 vaccine or a placebo. The sequences come from peripheral blood, collected in a trial of Ad26.COV2.S vaccine versus placebo.

The CDR3 reads CASSLTSYEQYF. As DNA, the CDR3 is TGCGCCAGCAGCTTGACTAGCTACGAGCAGTACTTC. This chain uses TRBV5-1 with TRBJ2-7; TRBD2 is a possible D gene (5 bases). The CDR3 is 12 residues long. V shed 1 base and J shed 3 bases, with 5 bases lying between them. Germline V CDR1 and CDR2: SGHRS, YFSETQ.